The clone carrying this T cell receptor (beta chain) was observed once. This sample was included in a study of PD-1 blockade in classical Hodgkin lymphoma. Across the whole study: Administration of nivolumab to patients was at 3 mg/kg intravenously every 2 weeks.

All trial patients relapsed after autologous stem cell transplantation. The ends were cut back, 0 bases at V and 1 base at J, with 13 bases in the middle. CDR1 and CDR2 (germline): SGHDT, YYEEEE. This CDR3 spans 16 amino acids. Sequenced by immunoSEQ multiplex PCR; TCRdb stores in-frame clones only, minus some. The sample yields some 58,000 clones, 85% to 90% seen once. The starting material was peripheral blood mononuclear cells (PBMCs), obtained before the second cycle of nivolumab. The V call is TRBV5-6, the J call TRBJ1-1; possibly TRBD1 for D (5 bases). The origin of this receptor is a human donor with classical Hodgkin lymphoma. In DNA, the CDR3 is TGTGCCAGCAGCTTGGTGCCTGGGGCCAGGAACACTGAAGCTTTCTTT. It codes for CASSLVPGARNTEAFF.